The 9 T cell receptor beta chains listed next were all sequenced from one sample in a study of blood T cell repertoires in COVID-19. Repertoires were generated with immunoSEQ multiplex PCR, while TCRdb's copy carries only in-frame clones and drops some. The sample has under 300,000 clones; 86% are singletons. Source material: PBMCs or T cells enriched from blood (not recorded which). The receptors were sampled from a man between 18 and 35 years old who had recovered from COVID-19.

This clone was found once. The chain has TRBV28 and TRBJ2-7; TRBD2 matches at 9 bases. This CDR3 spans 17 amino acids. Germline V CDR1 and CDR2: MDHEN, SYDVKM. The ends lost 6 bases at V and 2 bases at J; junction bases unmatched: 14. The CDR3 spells CASRGTQTGTSPYEQYF. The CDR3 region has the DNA TGTGCCAGCAGGGGCACCCAGACTGGGACTAGCCCCTACGAGCAGTACTTC.

CDR3 DNA: TGTGCCAGCAGCTTTCTAGCGGGAATCTCCGATGAGCAGTTCTTC. It encodes CASSFLAGISDEQFF. This sequence joins TRBV7-3 and TRBJ2-1; 9 nucleotides align to TRBD2. CDR3 length: 15 amino acids. The germline gives CDR1 SGHTA, CDR2 FQGTGA. Losses at the gene ends were 3 bases for V and 8 bases for J; bases not matched to a gene: 8. The variable domain in full, completed from reference TRBV7-3 and TRBJ2-1, reads GAGVSQTPSNKVTEKGKYVELRCDPISGHTALYWYRQSLGQGPEFLIYFQGTGAADDSGLPNDRFFAVRPEGSVSTLKIQRTERGDSAVYLCASSFLAGISDEQFFGPGTRLTVL.

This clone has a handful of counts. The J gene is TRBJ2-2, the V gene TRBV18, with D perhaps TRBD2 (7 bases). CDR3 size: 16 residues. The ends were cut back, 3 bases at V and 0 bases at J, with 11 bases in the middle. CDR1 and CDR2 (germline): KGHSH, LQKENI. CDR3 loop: CASSPQGRANTGELFF. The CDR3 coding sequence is TGTGCCAGCTCACCGCAGGGGAGGGCGAACACCGGGGAGCTGTTTTTT.

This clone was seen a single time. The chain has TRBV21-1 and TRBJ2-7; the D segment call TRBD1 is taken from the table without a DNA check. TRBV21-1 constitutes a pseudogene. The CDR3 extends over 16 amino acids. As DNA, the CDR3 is TGTGCCAGCAGCCGCCCCGGGACAGGGAGAGCCTACGAGCAGTACTTC. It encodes CASSRPGTGRAYEQYF.

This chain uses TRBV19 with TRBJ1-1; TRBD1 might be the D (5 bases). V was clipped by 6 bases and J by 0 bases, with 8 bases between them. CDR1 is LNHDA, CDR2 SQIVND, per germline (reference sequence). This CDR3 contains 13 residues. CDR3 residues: CASSPRVNTEAFF. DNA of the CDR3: TGTGCCAGTAGCCCCAGGGTGAACACTGAAGCTTTCTTT.

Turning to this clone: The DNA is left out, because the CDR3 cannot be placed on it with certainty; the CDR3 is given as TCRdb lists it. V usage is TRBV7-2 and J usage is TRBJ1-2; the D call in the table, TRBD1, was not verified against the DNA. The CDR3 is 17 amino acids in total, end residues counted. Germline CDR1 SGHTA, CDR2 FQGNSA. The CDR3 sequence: CASSFSGPGQGGYGYTF.

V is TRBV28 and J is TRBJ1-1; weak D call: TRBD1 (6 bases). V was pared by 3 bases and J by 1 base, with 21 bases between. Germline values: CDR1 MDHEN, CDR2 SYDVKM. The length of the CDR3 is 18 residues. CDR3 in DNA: TGTGCCAGCAGTTTTGTGCGACTGGACAGTAATACGAACACTGAAGCTTTCTTT. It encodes CASSFVRLDSNTNTEAFF.

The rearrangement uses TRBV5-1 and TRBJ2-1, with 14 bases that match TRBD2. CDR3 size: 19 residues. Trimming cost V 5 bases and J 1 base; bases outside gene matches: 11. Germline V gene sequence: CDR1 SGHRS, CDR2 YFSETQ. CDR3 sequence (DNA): TGCGCCAGCAGGACTACTGGGACTAGCGGGGGATTGTCCTACAATGAGCAGTTCTTC. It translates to CASRTTGTSGGLSYNEQFF.

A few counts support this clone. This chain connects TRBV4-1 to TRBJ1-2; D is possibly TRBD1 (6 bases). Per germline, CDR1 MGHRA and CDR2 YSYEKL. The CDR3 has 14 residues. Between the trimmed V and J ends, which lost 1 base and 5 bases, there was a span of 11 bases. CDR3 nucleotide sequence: TGCGCCAGCAGCCAAGTTACAGGGACGTATGGCTACACCTTC. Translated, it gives CASSQVTGTYGYTF.